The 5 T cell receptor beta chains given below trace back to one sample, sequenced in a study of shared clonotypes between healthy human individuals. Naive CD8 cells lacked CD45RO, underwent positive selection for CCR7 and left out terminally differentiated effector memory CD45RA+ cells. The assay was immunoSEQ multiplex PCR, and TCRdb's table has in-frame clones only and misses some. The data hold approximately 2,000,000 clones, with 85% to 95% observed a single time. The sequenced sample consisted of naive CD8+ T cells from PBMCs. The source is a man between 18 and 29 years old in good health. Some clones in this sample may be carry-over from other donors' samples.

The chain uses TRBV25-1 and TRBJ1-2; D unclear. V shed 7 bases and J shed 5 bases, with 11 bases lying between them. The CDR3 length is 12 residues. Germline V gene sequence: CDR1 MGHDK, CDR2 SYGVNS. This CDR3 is CASKEEGYGYTF. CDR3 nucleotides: TGTGCCAGCAAGGAGGAAGGATATGGCTACACCTTC.

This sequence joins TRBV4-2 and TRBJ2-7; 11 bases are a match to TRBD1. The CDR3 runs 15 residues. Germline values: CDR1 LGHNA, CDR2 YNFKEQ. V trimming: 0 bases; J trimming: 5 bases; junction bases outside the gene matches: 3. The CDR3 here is CASSQDRTGGNEQYF. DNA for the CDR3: TGTGCCAGCAGCCAAGATCGGACAGGGGGCAACGAGCAGTACTTC.

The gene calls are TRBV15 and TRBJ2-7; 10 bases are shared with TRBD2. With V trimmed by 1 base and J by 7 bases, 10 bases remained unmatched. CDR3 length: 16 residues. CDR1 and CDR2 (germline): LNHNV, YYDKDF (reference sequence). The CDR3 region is CATSRARLAGDKEQYF. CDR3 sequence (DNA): TGTGCCACCAGCAGAGCTCGCCTAGCGGGAGATAAGGAGCAGTACTTC.

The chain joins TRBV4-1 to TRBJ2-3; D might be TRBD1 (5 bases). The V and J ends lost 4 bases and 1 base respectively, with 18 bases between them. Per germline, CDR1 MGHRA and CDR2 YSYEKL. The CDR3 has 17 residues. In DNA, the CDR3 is TGCGCCAGCAGCCGTTCTCCCAGGGAAGGAGGCACAGATACGCAGTATTTT. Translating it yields CASSRSPREGGTDTQYF.

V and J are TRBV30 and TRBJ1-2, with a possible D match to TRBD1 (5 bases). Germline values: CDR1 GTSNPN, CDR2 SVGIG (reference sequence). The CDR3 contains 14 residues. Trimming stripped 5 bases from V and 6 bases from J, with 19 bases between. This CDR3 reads CAWDDGTDLDGYTF. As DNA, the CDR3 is TGTGCCTGGGACGACGGGACGGATCTTGATGGCTACACCTTC.